The clone carrying this TCR beta chain was detected only a few times. The data derive from a study of blood T cell repertoires in COVID-19. The overall study: COVID-19 samples from acute and convalescent phases originated in the United States, Italy and Spain. Sources were T cells, B-cell-depleted T cells, or PBMCs; the material itself was cDNA or gDNA.

In the original processing: Reference gene primer amplification yielded estimated nucleated cell counts. Here immunoSEQ multiplex PCR was the method, and the copy in TCRdb shows in-frame clones only, minus some. That table is the source of V, J and clone size, and D and trimming were worked out from the DNA. This sample yields 130,000 or so clones, of which about three quarters are seen a single time; approximately 17% belongs to the top ten. Sequencing used peripheral blood. This clonotype was obtained from a man in his fifties with acute or convalescent COVID-19.

CDR3: CASSPPQGRNQPQHF. As DNA, the CDR3 is TGTGCCAGCAGCCCCCCACAGGGACGGAATCAGCCCCAGCATTTT. The chain employs TRBV7-3 and TRBJ1-5; TRBD1 is a possible D gene (6 bases). The germline V gene encodes CDR1 SGHTA and CDR2 FQGTGA. Deletions cut 5 bases from V and 4 bases from J, with 15 bases between. The CDR3 is made up of 15 amino acids.